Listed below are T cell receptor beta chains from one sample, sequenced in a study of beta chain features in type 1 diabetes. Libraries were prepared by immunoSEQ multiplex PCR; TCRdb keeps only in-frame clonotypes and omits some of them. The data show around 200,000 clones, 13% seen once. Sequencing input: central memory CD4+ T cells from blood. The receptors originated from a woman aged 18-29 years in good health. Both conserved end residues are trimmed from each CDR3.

CDR3 protein: AWSLQDYEQY
V gene: TRBV30
J gene: TRBJ2-7

CDR3 protein: ASTVLNEQF
V gene: TRBV2
J gene: TRBJ2-1

CDR3 protein: ASSPGHSTNEKLF
V gene: TRBV7-2
J gene: TRBJ1-4

CDR3 protein: ASSYGQGGADTQY
V gene: TRBV11-2
J gene: TRBJ2-3

CDR3 protein: ASSPLGQGGTEAF
V gene: TRBV9
J gene: TRBJ1-1

CDR3 protein: SVGTQGRGAGDYT
V gene: TRBV29-1
J gene: TRBJ1-2

CDR3 protein: ASSMTGFSRQPQH
V gene: TRBV19
J gene: TRBJ1-5

CDR3 protein: ASSVSHTDTQY
V gene: TRBV9
J gene: TRBJ2-3

CDR3 protein: ASSSDRPLRRSGANVLT
V gene: TRBV7-8
J gene: TRBJ2-6

CDR3 protein: SVAGLPNQPQH
V gene: TRBV29-1
J gene: TRBJ1-5

CDR3 protein: ASVASGSGQETQY
V gene: TRBV27
J gene: TRBJ2-5